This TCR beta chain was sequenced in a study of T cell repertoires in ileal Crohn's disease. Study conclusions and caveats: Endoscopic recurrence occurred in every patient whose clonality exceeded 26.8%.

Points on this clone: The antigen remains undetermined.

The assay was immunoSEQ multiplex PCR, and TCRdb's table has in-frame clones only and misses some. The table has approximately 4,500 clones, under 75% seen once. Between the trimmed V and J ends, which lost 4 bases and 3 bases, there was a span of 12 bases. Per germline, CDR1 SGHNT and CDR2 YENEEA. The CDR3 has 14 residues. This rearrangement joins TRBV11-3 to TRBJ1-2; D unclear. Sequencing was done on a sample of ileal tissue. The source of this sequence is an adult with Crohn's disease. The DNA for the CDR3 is TGTGCCAGCAGCTCCGCGACACGAGACTATGGCTACACCTTC. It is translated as CASSSATRDYGYTF.